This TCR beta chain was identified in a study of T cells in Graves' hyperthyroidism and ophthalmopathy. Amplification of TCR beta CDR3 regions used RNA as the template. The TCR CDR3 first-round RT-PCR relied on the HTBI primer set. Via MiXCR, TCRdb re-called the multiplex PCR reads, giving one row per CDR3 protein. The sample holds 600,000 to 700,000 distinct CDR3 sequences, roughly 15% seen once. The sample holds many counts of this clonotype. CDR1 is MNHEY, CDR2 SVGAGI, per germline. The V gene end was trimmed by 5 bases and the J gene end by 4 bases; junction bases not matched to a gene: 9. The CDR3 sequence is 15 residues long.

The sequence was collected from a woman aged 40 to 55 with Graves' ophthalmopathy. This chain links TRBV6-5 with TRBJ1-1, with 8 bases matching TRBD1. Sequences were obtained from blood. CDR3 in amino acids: CASSTGQGGGTEAFF. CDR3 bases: TGTGCCAGCAGTACCGGACAGGGCGGGGGCACTGAAGCTTTCTTT.